Below are 7 T cell receptor beta chains sequenced from a single sample in a study of CD8+CD57+ T cells in acquired aplastic anemia. Template material for TCR beta VDJ and CDR3 profiling consisted of genomic DNA. TCRdb recomputed calls from the reads with MiXCR, one row per CDR3 protein. The profile shows about 48,000 distinct CDR3 sequences, around two thirds of them singletons. Sample: sorted CD4+, CD8+, or CD8+CD57+ T cells (not recorded which) from PBMCs. The origin of the receptors is a human donor in good health, serving as a control.

The gene calls are TRBV19 and TRBJ2-7; D remains ambiguous. The V end was cut by 11 bases, the J end by 6 bases, with 17 bases between. The CDR3 runs 12 residues. Germline V lookup: CDR1 LNHDA, CDR2 SQIVND (reference sequence). The CDR3 here is CAWSVGAVEQYF. CDR3 nucleotide sequence: TGTGCCTGGAGTGTAGGTGCAGTCGAGCAGTACTTC.

The chain links TRBV20-1 to TRBJ2-7; no reliable D call. The V end was cut by 2 bases, the J end by 3 bases, with 8 bases between. The CDR3 covers 12 residues. CDR1 and CDR2 from the germline V gene are DFQATT and SNEGSKA (reference sequence). CDR3 in amino acids: CSARNRIYEQYV. The CDR3 DNA reads TGCAGTGCTAGAAACAGAATCTACGAGCAGTACGTC.

The gene calls are TRBV19 and TRBJ2-3, with no clear D. V was pared by 7 bases and J by 1 base, with 9 bases between. CDR1 LNHDA and CDR2 SQIVND come from the germline V gene (reference sequence). CDR3 length equals 13 residues. CDR3 amino acids: CASNPDGTDTQYF. The CDR3 nucleotides read TGTGCCAGTAACCCGGACGGCACAGATACGCAGTATTTT. The full variable domain, its missing parts supplied by reference TRBV19 and TRBJ2-3, is DGGITQSPKYLFRKEGQNVTLSCEQNLNHDAMYWYRQDPGQGLRLIYYSQIVNDFQKGDIAEGYSVSREKKESFPLTVTSAQKNPTAFYLCASNPDGTDTQYFGPGTRLTVL.

By sample fraction, this clonotype is medium-sized. J is TRBJ2-3 and V is TRBV20-1; unclear D gene. The V gene's germline CDR1 is DFQATT and CDR2 SNEGSKA (reference sequence). The CDR3 sequence is 15 residues long. The V end lost 0 bases, the J end lost 2 bases, and 12 bases lay between the germline ends. As DNA, the CDR3 is TGCAGTGCTAGAGATGAAGCTAACTACACAGATACGCAGTATTTT. Translating it yields CSARDEANYTDTQYF.

The V call is TRBV19, the J call TRBJ2-7, with 9 bases lining up with TRBD1. This CDR3 has 15 amino acids. Germline V gene lookup returns CDR1 LNHDA and CDR2 SQIVND (reference sequence). Trimming removed 5 bases from V and 4 bases from J; junction bases left unmatched: 9. In DNA form, the CDR3 reads TGTGCCAGTAGTCCCTGGGGACAGGGTCGGTACGAGCAGTACTTC. Translating it yields CASSPWGQGRYEQYF. Drawing the rest from reference TRBV19 and TRBJ2-7, the complete variable domain is DGGITQSPKYLFRKEGQNVTLSCEQNLNHDAMYWYRQDPGQGLRLIYYSQIVNDFQKGDIAEGYSVSREKKESFPLTVTSAQKNPTAFYLCASSPWGQGRYEQYFGPGTRLTVT.

This clonotype was seen a handful of times. The chain links TRBV24-1 to TRBJ2-5; the match to TRBD1 covers 7 bases. V lost 4 bases and J lost 5; bases outside the gene matches: 3. Germline CDR1 reads KGHDR; CDR2 reads SFDVKD. This CDR3 is built from 13 residues. CDR3 in amino acids: CATSDYRGETQYF. The CDR3 nucleotides read TGTGCCACCAGTGACTACAGGGGTGAGACCCAGTACTTC.

This clonotype has ten or more counts. V gene TRBV11-2 combines with J gene TRBJ1-1; D call uncertain. The V gene's germline CDR1 is SGHAT and CDR2 FQNNGV. V dropped 0 bases and J dropped 0 bases, with 11 bases sitting between them. There are 16 residues in the CDR3. The CDR3 region has the DNA TGTGCCAGCAGCTTAGAGTCCCAGAGCCTGAACACTGAAGCTTTCTTT. This translates into CASSLESQSLNTEAFF.